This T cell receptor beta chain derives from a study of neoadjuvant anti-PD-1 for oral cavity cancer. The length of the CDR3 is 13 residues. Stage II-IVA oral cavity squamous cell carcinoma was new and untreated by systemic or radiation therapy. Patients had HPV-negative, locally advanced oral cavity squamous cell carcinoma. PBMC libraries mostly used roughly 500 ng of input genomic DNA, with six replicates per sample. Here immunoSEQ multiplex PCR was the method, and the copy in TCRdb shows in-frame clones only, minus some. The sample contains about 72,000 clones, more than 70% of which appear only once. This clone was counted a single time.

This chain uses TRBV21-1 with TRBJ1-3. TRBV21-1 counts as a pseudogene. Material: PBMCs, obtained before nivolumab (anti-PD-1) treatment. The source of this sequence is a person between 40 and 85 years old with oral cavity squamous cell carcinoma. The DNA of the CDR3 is TGTGCCAGCAGCAAAGGCAGGGACAACACCATATATTTT. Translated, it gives CASSKGRDNTIYF.